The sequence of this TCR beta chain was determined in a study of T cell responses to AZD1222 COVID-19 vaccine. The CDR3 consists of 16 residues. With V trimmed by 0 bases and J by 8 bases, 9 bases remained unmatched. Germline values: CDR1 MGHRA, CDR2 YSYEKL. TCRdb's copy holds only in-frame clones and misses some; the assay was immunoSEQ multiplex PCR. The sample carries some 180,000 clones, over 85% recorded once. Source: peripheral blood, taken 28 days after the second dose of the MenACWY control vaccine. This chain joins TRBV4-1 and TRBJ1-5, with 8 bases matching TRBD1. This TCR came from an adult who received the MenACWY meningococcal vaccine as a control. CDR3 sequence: CASSQEGQGARKPQHF. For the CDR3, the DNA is TGCGCCAGCAGCCAAGAGGGTCAGGGGGCTAGGAAGCCCCAGCATTTT.